What follows are 27 T cell receptor beta chains derived from one specimen sequenced in a study of identical twins. TCRdb re-called the 5' RACE reads with MiXCR, one entry per CDR3 protein. The sample lists about 890,000 distinct CDR3 sequences, around an eighth seen once, with around 1.6% in the top ten. The sample was also linked to a second study, of yellow fever vaccine responses in identical twins.

Input material: PBMCs. These receptors were obtained from a woman aged 18-29 years in good health.

This clonotype was recorded a few times. The chain combines TRBV2 with TRBJ2-7, with D possibly matching TRBD1 (6 bases). V lost 7 bases and J lost 2, with 9 bases in between. Germline CDR1 is SNHLY and CDR2 is FYNNEI. The CDR3 runs 12 residues. The CDR3 DNA sequence: TGTGCCAGCACTTGGGACACCTACGAGCAGTACTTC. Protein product: CASTWDTYEQYF.

This chain joins TRBV6-4 and TRBJ1-6; D is uncertain. V was trimmed by 5 bases and J by 2 bases, leaving 4 bases between them. This CDR3 spans 13 amino acids. Per germline, CDR1 MRHNA and CDR2 SNTAGT. CDR3 DNA: TGTGCCAGCAGTAGTACCTATAATTCACCCCTCCACTTT. Translated, it gives CASSSTYNSPLHF.

V usage is TRBV6-6 and J usage is TRBJ2-2; D not certain. The CDR3 totals 13 residues. Trimming shortened V by 5 bases and J by 4 bases, and 8 bases separated the two germline ends. Germline-derived CDR1 and CDR2 are MNHNY and SVGAGI (reference sequence). The CDR3 coding sequence is TGTGCCAGCAGTGCAGTCCCCACCGGGGAGCTGTTTTTT. Its protein is CASSAVPTGELFF.

The genes are TRBV24-1 and TRBJ2-1, with D possibly matching TRBD2 (5 bases). The germline gives CDR1 KGHDR, CDR2 SFDVKD. V shed 7 bases and J shed 10 bases, with 13 bases lying between them. The length of the CDR3 is 12 residues. The CDR3 nucleotides read TGTGCCACCAGCCACACGGGGAACGAGCAGTTCTTC. Its translation is CATSHTGNEQFF.

DNA of the CDR3: TGTGCCAGCAGCCAAGGCCGACAGTGGACTAATTCACCCCTCCACTTT. It is translated as CASSQGRQWTNSPLHF. This chain links TRBV14 with TRBJ1-6; perhaps TRBD1 as D (5 bases). In germline, CDR1 is SGHDN, CDR2 FVKESK. This CDR3 region has 16 residues. The ends were cut back, 1 base at V and 6 bases at J, with 13 bases in the middle.

This clonotype was observed a few times. This rearrangement joins TRBV4-1 to TRBJ2-7, with a possible D match to TRBD2 (6 bases). This CDR3 has 14 amino acids. Germline V CDR1 and CDR2: MGHRA, YSYEKL. V lost 0 bases and J lost 4, with 10 bases in between. CDR3 in amino acids: CASSQDVAEYEQYF. The CDR3 DNA is TGCGCCAGCAGCCAAGATGTAGCGGAATACGAGCAGTACTTC.

There are a few counts of this clonotype. V gene TRBV20-1 combines with J gene TRBJ1-5; D ambiguous. Germline loops: CDR1 DFQATT, CDR2 SNEGSKA (reference sequence). The CDR3 totals 14 residues. The germline V and J ends were trimmed by 2 bases and 0 bases, with 8 bases remaining between them. The chain's CDR3 is CSARTPISNQPQHF. CDR3 nucleotides: TGCAGTGCTAGAACCCCCATTAGCAATCAGCCCCAGCATTTT.

This chain joins TRBV7-9 and TRBJ2-7, with 12 bases fitting TRBD1. CDR1 and CDR2 from the germline V gene are SEHNR and FQNEAQ (reference sequence). V dropped 4 bases and J dropped 7; count of bases not matched to a gene: 11. The CDR3 spans 16 residues. Here the CDR3 DNA reads TGTGCCAGCAGCTCCGGGACAGGGGGCGGCAGTGAAGAGCAGTACTTC. Amino acid sequence: CASSSGTGGGSEEQYF.

The rearrangement joins TRBV18 to TRBJ1-2, with 7 positions matching TRBD1. The V gene end was trimmed by 2 bases and the J gene end by 0 bases; junction bases not matched to a gene: 6. The CDR3 is 16 residues long. Germline loops: CDR1 KGHSH, CDR2 LQKENI. CDR3 in amino acids: CASSPSTGLANYGYTF. The CDR3 DNA reads TGTGCCAGCTCACCATCGACAGGGTTAGCTAACTATGGCTACACCTTC.

The chain employs TRBV28 and TRBJ2-7; a weak D match, TRBD2 (6 bases). The germline CDR1 and CDR2 sequences are MDHEN and SYDVKM. Trimming pared 6 bases from V and 3 bases from J, leaving 18 bases between. There are 15 residues in the CDR3. For the CDR3, the DNA is TGTGCCAGCAGCCTCGCCGGGACTGCGAACTACGAGCAGTACTTC. It encodes CASSLAGTANYEQYF. Full variable domain (outside the CDR3, taken from reference TRBV28 and TRBJ2-7): DVKVTQSSRYLVKRTGEKVFLECVQDMDHENMFWYRQDPGLGLRLIYFSYDVKMKEKGDIPEGYSVSREKKERFSLILESASTNQTSMYLCASSLAGTANYEQYFGPGTRLTVT.

This clonotype was seen many times. The chain combines TRBV12-3 or TRBV12-4 with TRBJ1-6; no firm D call. With 10 bases removed from V and 7 bases from J, the gap between germline ends came to 11 bases. This CDR3 contains 12 residues. The DNA for the CDR3 is TGTGCCACCGGGGATGGGAATTCACCCCTCCACTTT. Protein sequence: CATGDGNSPLHF.

In its sample, this clonotype was seen many times. This chain uses TRBV5-1 with TRBJ2-7, with 12 bases matching TRBD2. Germline-derived CDR1 and CDR2 are SGHRS and YFSETQ. This CDR3 is 15 amino acids long. The ends lost 0 bases at V and 4 bases at J; junction bases unmatched: 2. CDR3 in DNA: TGCGCCAGCAGCTTGGGGACTAGCGGGAATTACGAGCAGTACTTC. It translates to CASSLGTSGNYEQYF.

This clonotype was recorded a few times. The chain joins TRBV20-1 to TRBJ2-1; 9 positions match TRBD2. CDR3 length equals 16 residues. Germline CDR1 DFQATT, CDR2 SNEGSKA (reference sequence). V dropped 6 bases and J dropped 3; count of bases not matched to a gene: 12. The CDR3 spells CSASSGVGVNYNEQFF. DNA for the CDR3: TGCAGTGCGTCTAGCGGGGTTGGTGTGAACTACAATGAGCAGTTCTTC.

This clonotype was observed a few times. The chain employs TRBV6-2 or TRBV6-3 and TRBJ1-5, with D unresolved. The V gene lost 6 bases and the J gene lost 1 base, with 10 bases spanning the gap. The germline CDR1 and CDR2 sequences are MNHEY and SVGEGT. This CDR3 is 14 amino acids long. The CDR3 loop reads CASSPQSSNQPQHF. CDR3 bases: TGTGCCAGCAGCCCGCAATCGAGCAATCAGCCCCAGCATTTT.

This clonotype was seen a handful of times. V usage is TRBV4-1 and J usage is TRBJ2-3; D is unclear. In germline, CDR1 is MGHRA, CDR2 YSYEKL. The CDR3 is 14 amino acids. Trimming took 3 bases from V and 4 from J, leaving 11 bases between them. The CDR3 loop reads CASSQRRPPDTQYF. For the CDR3, the DNA is TGCGCCAGCAGCCAGAGAAGGCCGCCAGATACGCAGTATTTT.

V and J are TRBV7-9 and TRBJ2-2; the D gene is possibly TRBD1 (5 bases). The CDR3 contains 15 residues. CDR1 is SEHNR and CDR2 is FQNEAQ in the germline V gene (reference sequence). V was trimmed by 3 bases and J by 5 bases, leaving 13 bases between them. This chain's CDR3 is CASSFAGIGTGELFF. DNA of the CDR3: TGTGCCAGCAGCTTTGCAGGGATTGGAACCGGGGAGCTGTTTTTT. The complete variable domain, with remaining parts taken from reference TRBV7-9 and TRBJ2-2, reads DTGVSQNPRHKITKRGQNVTFRCDPISEHNRLYWYRQTLGQGPEFLTYFQNEAQLEKSRLLSDRFSAERPKGSFSTLEIQRTEQGDSAMYLCASSFAGIGTGELFFGEGSRLTVL.

This clonotype was seen a handful of times. The chain has TRBV2 and TRBJ2-7, with TRBD1 identical over 11 bases. This CDR3 spans 15 amino acids. CDR1 and CDR2 (germline): SNHLY, FYNNEI. V shed 8 bases and J 4 bases; nucleotides not matched to a gene: 10. CDR3 residues: CASSEGTGGLYEQYV. The CDR3 DNA sequence: TGTGCCAGCTCCGAAGGGACAGGGGGTCTTTACGAGCAGTACGTC.

This clonotype showed up many times. This rearrangement joins TRBV29-1 to TRBJ1-2, with 8 bases that match TRBD1. The CDR3 length is 12 residues. Germline values: CDR1 SQVTM, CDR2 ANQGSEA. V lost 4 bases, J lost 5 bases, and 3 bases stayed unmatched. The CDR3 DNA sequence: TGCAGCGTTGCAGGGGGCTGGTATGGCTACACCTTC. It codes for CSVAGGWYGYTF.

This clonotype was counted only a few times. The rearrangement links TRBV4-1 to TRBJ1-4, with D maybe TRBD1 (5 bases). The V end lost 2 bases, the J end lost 5 bases, and 15 bases lay between the germline ends. The CDR3 runs 16 residues. The germline V gene encodes CDR1 MGHRA and CDR2 YSYEKL. CDR3 sequence (DNA): TGCGCCAGCAGCCAACCGGGGGAAGGACAAAATGAAAAACTGTTTTTT. This encodes CASSQPGEGQNEKLFF.

This clonotype was seen many times. The genes are TRBV6-5 and TRBJ2-3; D possibly corresponds to TRBD1 (5 bases). V lost 0 bases and J 4 bases, leaving 14 bases between the germline ends. CDR3 length equals 16 residues. CDR1 MNHEY and CDR2 SVGAGI come from the germline V gene. The CDR3 DNA follows: TGTGCCAGCAGTTACTCCGGACAAGAACCCGCAGATACGCAGTATTTT. This gives the protein CASSYSGQEPADTQYF.

This clonotype was counted ten times or more. This rearrangement joins TRBV29-1 to TRBJ2-5; 11 bases agree with TRBD2. Germline V gene lookup returns CDR1 SQVTM and CDR2 ANQGSEA. CDR3 length equals 13 residues. The CDR3, as DNA: TGCAGTGCGAGGACTAGCGGGCAAGAGACCCAGTACTTC. This encodes CSARTSGQETQYF.

Many counts were recorded for this clonotype. The chain carries TRBV7-9 and TRBJ2-1, with 7 nucleotides matching TRBD1. CDR1 SEHNR and CDR2 FQNEAQ come from the germline V gene (reference sequence). This CDR3 is built from 15 residues. Trimming cost V 4 bases and J 9 bases; bases outside gene matches: 12. This CDR3 is CASSSRDSTLGEQFF. DNA of the CDR3: TGTGCCAGCAGCTCCCGGGACAGCACCCTTGGTGAGCAGTTCTTC.

This clonotype was observed many times. The rearrangement uses TRBV6-1 and TRBJ2-1, with TRBD2 matching 7 bases. Germline CDR1 is MNHNS and CDR2 is SASEGT. V dropped 5 bases and J dropped 10; count of bases not matched to a gene: 11. The CDR3 is 14 amino acids. CDR3 sequence reads: CASSPMRGLPEQFF. The CDR3 region has the DNA TGTGCCAGCAGTCCTATGAGGGGACTACCAGAGCAGTTCTTC.

The table lists this clonotype with a few counts. The rearrangement joins TRBV28 to TRBJ2-7; the match to TRBD2 covers 8 bases. The junction had 9 bases not matched to a gene; V was cut back by 6 bases and J by 5 bases. The germline CDR1 and CDR2 sequences are MDHEN and SYDVKM. The CDR3 contains 14 residues. This CDR3 reads CASRRERERDEQYF. CDR3 DNA: TGTGCCAGCAGACGTGAGCGGGAGCGGGACGAGCAGTACTTC.

This chain uses TRBV20-1 with TRBJ2-3, with D unresolved. Germline lookup yields CDR1 DFQATT and CDR2 SNEGSKA (reference sequence). The CDR3 extends over 14 amino acids. The V gene lost 6 bases and the J gene lost 4 bases, with 17 bases spanning the gap. The CDR3 sequence is CSAAPTLGSDTQYF. The CDR3 nucleotides read TGCAGTGCAGCTCCGACTTTAGGCTCAGATACGCAGTATTTT.

The genes are TRBV5-1 and TRBJ2-1; D not certain. The CDR3 has 15 amino acids. Trimming removed 3 bases from V and 9 bases from J, with 19 bases in between. The germline V gene encodes CDR1 SGHRS and CDR2 YFSETQ. This chain's CDR3 is CASSSLLSTKSEQFF. The CDR3 nucleotides are TGCGCCAGCAGCTCCCTACTCTCTACTAAATCTGAGCAGTTCTTC.

The V and J genes are TRBV20-1 and TRBJ2-3; D call uncertain. This CDR3 spans 13 amino acids. CDR1 and CDR2 from the germline V gene are DFQATT and SNEGSKA (reference sequence). The V end lost 6 bases, the J end lost 3 bases, and 13 bases lay between the germline ends. The CDR3 DNA follows: TGCAGTGCCCCCGGAACGTGGACAGATACGCAGTATTTT. Amino acid sequence: CSAPGTWTDTQYF.